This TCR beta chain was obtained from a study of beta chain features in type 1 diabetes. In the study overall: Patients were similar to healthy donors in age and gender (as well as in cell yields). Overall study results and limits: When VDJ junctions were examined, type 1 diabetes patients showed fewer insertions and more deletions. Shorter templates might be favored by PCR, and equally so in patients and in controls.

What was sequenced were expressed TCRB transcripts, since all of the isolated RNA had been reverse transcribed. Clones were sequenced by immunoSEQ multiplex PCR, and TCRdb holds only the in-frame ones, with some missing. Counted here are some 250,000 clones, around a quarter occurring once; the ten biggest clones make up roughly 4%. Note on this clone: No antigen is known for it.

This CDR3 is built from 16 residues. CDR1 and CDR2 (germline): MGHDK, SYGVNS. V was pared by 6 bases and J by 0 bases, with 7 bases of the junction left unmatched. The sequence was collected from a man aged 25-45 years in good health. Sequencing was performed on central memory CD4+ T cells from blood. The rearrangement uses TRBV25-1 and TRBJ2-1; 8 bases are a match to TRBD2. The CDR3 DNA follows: TGTGCCAGCAGCCTAAGGGGACTAGTCTCCTACAATGAGCAGTTCTTC. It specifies CASSLRGLVSYNEQFF. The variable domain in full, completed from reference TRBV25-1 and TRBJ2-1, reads EADIYQTPRYLVIGTGKKITLECSQTMGHDKMYWYQQDPGMELHLIHYSYGVNSTEKGDLSSESTVSRIRTEHFPLTLESARPSHTSQYLCASSLRGLVSYNEQFFGPGTRLTVL.